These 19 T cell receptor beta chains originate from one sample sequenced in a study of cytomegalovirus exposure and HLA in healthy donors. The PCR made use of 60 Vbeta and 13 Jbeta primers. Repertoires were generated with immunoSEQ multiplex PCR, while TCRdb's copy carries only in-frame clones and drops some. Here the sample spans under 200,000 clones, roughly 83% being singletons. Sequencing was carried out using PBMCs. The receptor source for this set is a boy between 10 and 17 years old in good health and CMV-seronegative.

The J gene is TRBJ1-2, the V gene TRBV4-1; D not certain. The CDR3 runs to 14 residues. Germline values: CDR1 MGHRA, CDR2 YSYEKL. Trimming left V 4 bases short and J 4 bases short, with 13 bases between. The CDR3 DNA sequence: TGCGCCAGCAGCCGTCGAGGCGTCTTCTATGGCTACACCTTC. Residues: CASSRRGVFYGYTF.

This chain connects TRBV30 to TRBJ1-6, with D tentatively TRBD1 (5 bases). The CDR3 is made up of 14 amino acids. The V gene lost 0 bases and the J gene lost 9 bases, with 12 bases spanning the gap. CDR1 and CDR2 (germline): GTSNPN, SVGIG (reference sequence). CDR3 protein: CAWSVRAGSSPLHF. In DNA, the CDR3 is TGTGCCTGGAGTGTACGGGCAGGGTCTTCACCCCTCCACTTT.

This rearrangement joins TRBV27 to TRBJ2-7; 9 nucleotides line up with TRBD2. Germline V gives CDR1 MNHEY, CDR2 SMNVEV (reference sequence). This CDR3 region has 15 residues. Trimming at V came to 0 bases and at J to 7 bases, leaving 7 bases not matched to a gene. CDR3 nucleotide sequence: TGTGCCAGCAGTTTATCGGCGGGAGGGCGAACGGAGCAGTACTTC. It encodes CASSLSAGGRTEQYF.

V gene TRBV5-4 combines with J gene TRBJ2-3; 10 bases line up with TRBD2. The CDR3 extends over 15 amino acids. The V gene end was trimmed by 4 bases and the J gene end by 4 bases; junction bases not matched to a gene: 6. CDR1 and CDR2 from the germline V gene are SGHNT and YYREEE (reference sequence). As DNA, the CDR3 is TGTGCCAGCAGCGCTAGCGGGAGAAGGGCAGATACGCAGTATTTT. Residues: CASSASGRRADTQYF. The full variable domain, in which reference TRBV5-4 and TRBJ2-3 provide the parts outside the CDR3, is ETGVTQSPTHLIKTRGQQVTLRCSSQSGHNTVSWYQQALGQGPQFIFQYYREEENGRGNFPPRFSGLQFPNYSSELNVNALELDDSALYLCASSASGRRADTQYFGPGTRLTVL.

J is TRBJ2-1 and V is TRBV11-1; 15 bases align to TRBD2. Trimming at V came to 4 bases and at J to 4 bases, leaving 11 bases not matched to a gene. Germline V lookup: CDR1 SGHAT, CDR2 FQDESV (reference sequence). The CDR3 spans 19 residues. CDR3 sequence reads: CASSSPGTSGRSSYNEQFF. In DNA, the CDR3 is TGTGCCAGCAGCTCCCCCGGGACTAGCGGGAGGTCCTCATACAATGAGCAGTTCTTC. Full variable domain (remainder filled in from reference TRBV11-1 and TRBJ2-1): EAEVAQSPRYKITEKSQAVAFWCDPISGHATLYWYRQILGQGPELLVQFQDESVVDDSQLPKDRFSAERLKGVDSTLKIQPAELGDSAMYLCASSSPGTSGRSSYNEQFFGPGTRLTVL.

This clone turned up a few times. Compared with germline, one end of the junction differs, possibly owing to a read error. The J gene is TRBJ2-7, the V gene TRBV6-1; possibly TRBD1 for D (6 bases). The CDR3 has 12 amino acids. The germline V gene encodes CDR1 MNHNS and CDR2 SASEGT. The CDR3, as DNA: TGTGCCAGCAGTGAATCCCGGGCAGGGGATAACTTC. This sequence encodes CASSESRAGDNF.

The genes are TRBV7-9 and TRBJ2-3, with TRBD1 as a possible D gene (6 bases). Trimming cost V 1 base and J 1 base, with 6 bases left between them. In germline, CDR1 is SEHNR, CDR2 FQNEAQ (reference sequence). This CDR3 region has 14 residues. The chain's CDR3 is CASSLDRGTDTQYF. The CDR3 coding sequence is TGTGCCAGCAGCTTAGACAGGGGCACAGATACGCAGTATTTT. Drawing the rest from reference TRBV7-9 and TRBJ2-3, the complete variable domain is DTGVSQNPRHKITKRGQNVTFRCDPISEHNRLYWYRQTLGQGPEFLTYFQNEAQLEKSRLLSDRFSAERPKGSFSTLEIQRTEQGDSAMYLCASSLDRGTDTQYFGPGTRLTVL.

CDR3 residues: CASSRRVYEQYF. DNA of the CDR3: TGTGCCAGCAGCCGGCGGGTCTACGAGCAGTACTTC. The V and J genes are TRBV7-8 and TRBJ2-7; TRBD2 might be the D (5 bases). The germline V and J ends were trimmed by 5 bases and 3 bases, with 8 bases remaining between them. Germline assignment: CDR1 SGHVS and CDR2 FQNEAQ. The CDR3 sequence is 12 residues long. The full variable domain, rest sourced from reference TRBV7-8 and TRBJ2-7, is GAGVSQSPRYKVAKRGQDVALRCDPISGHVSLFWYQQALGQGPEFLTYFQNEAQLDKSGLPSDRFFAERPEGSVSTLKIQRTQQEDSAVYLCASSRRVYEQYFGPGTRLTVT.

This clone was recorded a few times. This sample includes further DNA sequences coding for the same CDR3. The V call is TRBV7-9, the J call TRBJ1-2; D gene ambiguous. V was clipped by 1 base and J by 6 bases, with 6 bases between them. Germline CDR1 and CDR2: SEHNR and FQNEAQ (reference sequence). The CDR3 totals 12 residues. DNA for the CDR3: TGTGCCAGCAGCTTAGGCGGAGATGGCTACACCTTC. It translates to CASSLGGDGYTF.

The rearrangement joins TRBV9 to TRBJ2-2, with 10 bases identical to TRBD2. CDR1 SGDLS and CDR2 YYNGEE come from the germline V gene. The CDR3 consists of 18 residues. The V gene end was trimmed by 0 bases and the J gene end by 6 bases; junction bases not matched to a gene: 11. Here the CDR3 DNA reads TGTGCCAGCAGCGTAGCGAGGGGAAAGCGGGGGGGGTCCGGGGAGCTGTTTTTT. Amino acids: CASSVARGKRGGSGELFF.

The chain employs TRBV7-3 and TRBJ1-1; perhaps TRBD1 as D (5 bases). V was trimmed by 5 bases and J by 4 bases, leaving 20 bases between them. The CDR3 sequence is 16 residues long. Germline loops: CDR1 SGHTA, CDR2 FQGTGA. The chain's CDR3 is CASSAWVGVGSTEAFF. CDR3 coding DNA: TGTGCCAGCAGCGCCTGGGTAGGGGTGGGCAGCACTGAAGCTTTCTTT. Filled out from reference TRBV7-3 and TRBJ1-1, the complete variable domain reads GAGVSQTPSNKVTEKGKYVELRCDPISGHTALYWYRQSLGQGPEFLIYFQGTGAADDSGLPNDRFFAVRPEGSVSTLKIQRTERGDSAVYLCASSAWVGVGSTEAFFGQGTRLTVV.

The DNA of the CDR3 is TGTGCCTGGACGCGTAGGGGCGACTATGGCTACACCTTC. Encoded protein: CAWTRRGDYGYTF. The chain couples TRBV30 to TRBJ1-2, with TRBD1 as a possible D gene (5 bases). The germline V gene has CDR1 GTSNPN and CDR2 SVGIG (reference sequence). This CDR3 contains 13 residues. Deletions cut 4 bases from V and 3 bases from J, with 12 bases between.

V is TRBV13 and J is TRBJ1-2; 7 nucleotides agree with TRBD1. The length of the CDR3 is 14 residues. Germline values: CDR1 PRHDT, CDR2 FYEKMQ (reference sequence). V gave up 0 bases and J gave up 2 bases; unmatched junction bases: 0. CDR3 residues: CASSLGQGNYGYTF. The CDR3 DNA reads TGTGCCAGCAGCTTAGGACAGGGGAACTATGGCTACACCTTC.

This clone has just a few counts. DNA of the CDR3: TGTGCCAGCAGCCAAGAACTCAGCGGATTGGGCGCCCAAGAGACCCAGTACTTC. Translation: CASSQELSGLGAQETQYF. The gene calls are TRBV14 and TRBJ2-5; weak D call: TRBD2 (5 bases). In germline, CDR1 is SGHDN, CDR2 FVKESK. The CDR3 contains 18 residues. Trimming shortened V by 0 bases and J by 1 base, and 18 bases separated the two germline ends.

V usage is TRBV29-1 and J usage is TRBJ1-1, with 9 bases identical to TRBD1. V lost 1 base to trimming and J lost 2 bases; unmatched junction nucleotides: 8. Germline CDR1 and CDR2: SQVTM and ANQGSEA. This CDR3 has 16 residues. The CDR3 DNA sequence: TGCAGCGTTGAAGGGCGGACAGGGGCGGTCAACACTGAAGCTTTCTTT. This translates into CSVEGRTGAVNTEAFF.

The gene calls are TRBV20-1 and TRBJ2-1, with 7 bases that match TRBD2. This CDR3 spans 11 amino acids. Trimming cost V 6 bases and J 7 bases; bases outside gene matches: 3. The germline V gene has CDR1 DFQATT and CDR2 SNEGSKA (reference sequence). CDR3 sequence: CSAREANEQFF. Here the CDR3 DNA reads TGCAGTGCCCGGGAGGCAAATGAGCAGTTCTTC.

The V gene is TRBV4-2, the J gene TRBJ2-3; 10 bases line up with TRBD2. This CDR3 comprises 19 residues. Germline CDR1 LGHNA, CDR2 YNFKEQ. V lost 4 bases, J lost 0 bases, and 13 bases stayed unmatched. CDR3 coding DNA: TGTGCCAGCAGCCGACCGCCCAGCGGGAGGGCCCTTAGCACAGATACGCAGTATTTT. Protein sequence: CASSRPPSGRALSTDTQYF.

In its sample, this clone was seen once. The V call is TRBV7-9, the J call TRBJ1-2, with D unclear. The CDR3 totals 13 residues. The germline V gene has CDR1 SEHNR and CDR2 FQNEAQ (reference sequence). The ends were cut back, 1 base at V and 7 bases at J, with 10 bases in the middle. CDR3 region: CASSLVGGSGYTF. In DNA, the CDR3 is TGTGCCAGCAGCTTAGTTGGAGGGAGTGGCTACACCTTC.

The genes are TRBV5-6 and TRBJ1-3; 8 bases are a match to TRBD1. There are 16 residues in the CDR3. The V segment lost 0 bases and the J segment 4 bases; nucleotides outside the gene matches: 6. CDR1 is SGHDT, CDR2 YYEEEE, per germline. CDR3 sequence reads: CASSLDRGLAGNTIYF. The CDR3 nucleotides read TGTGCCAGCAGCTTGGACAGGGGGTTAGCCGGAAACACCATATATTTT.